This TCR beta chain stems from a study of early T cells in non-severe SARS-CoV-2 infection. About the study: Whole-blood bulk RNA, unsorted, was sequenced, and chains were unpaired.

Broader study findings: Clonotype matching in VDJdb favored anti-spike CD8 responses and did not capture private and CD4 specificities.

This clonotype was counted at least ten times. Its specificity is not known. Trimming stripped 3 bases from V and 6 bases from J, with 21 bases between. The germline V gene encodes CDR1 SGHTA and CDR2 FQGNSA. The CDR3 length is 16 residues. As part of library construction, unique molecular identifiers were attached to individual cDNA molecules. TCRdb reanalysed the 5' RACE reads using MiXCR and keeps one entry per CDR3 protein. Of tens of thousands of distinct CDR3 sequences in the sample, about 4.9% are singletons; the top ten hold under 6.5%. The V and J genes are TRBV7-2 and TRBJ2-7; perhaps TRBD2 as D (6 bases). The sequence was obtained from an adult who was a healthcare worker with PCR-confirmed SARS-CoV-2 infection or an uninfected control (not recorded which). Sequences were derived from whole blood, sampled at baseline. CDR3 residues: CASSLGGGTSSREQYF. CDR3 bases: TGTGCCAGCAGCTTGGGGGGAGGAACTAGTTCACGCGAGCAGTACTTC. The full variable domain, rest sourced from reference TRBV7-2 and TRBJ2-7, is GAGVSQSPSNKVTEKGKDVELRCDPISGHTALYWYRQSLGQGLEFLIYFQGNSAPDKSGLPSDRFSAERTGGSVSTLTIQRTQQEDSAVYLCASSLGGGTSSREQYFGPGTRLTVT.